The text below deals with one TCR beta chain. Stated treatment: randomized to nivolumab then ipilimumab (arm A) or the reverse (arm B). PBMC sorting kept live CD3+CD8+ cells without CD19 or CD56. This sample was included in a study of sequential checkpoint blockade in melanoma. CDR1 is MNHEY and CDR2 is SMNVEV in the germline V gene (reference sequence). The CDR3 sequence is 16 residues long. TCRdb's table, derived via immunoSEQ multiplex PCR, lists solely in-frame clones and lacks some. The sample records 15,000 to 20,000 clones, roughly 74% being singletons. This clonotype was sampled from a human donor with melanoma. Material: CD8+ T cells sorted from blood (inferred from file names), obtained from a patient given nivolumab and ipilimumab in sequence. This chain connects TRBV27 to TRBJ2-5, with 12 bases fitting TRBD2. The J call may be mistaken, given a closer DNA end match to TRBJ2-7. CDR3 coding DNA: TGTGCCAGCAGTTACGACGGACTAGCGGGAAGATACGAGCAGTACTTC. Translated, it gives CASSYDGLAGRYEQYF.